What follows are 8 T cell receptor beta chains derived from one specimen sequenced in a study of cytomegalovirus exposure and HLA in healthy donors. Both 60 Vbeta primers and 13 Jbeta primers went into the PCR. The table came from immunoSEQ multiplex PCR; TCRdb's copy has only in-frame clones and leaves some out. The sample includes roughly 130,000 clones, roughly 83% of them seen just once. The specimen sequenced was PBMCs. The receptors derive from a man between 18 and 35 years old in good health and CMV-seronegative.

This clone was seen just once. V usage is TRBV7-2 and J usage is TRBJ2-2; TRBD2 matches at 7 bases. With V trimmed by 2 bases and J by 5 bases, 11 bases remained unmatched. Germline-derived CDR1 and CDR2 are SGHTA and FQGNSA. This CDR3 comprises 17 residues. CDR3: CASSLYKGGVGTGELFF. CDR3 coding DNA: TGTGCCAGCAGCTTATACAAGGGAGGGGTGGGGACCGGGGAGCTGTTTTTT.

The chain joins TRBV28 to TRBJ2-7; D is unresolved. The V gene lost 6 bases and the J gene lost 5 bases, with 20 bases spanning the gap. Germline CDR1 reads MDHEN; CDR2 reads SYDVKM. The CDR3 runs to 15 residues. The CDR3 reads CASRALRAGDNEQYF. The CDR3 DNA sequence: TGTGCCAGCAGGGCCCTTAGAGCAGGTGACAACGAGCAGTACTTC. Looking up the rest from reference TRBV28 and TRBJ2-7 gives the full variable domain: DVKVTQSSRYLVKRTGEKVFLECVQDMDHENMFWYRQDPGLGLRLIYFSYDVKMKEKGDIPEGYSVSREKKERFSLILESASTNQTSMYLCASRALRAGDNEQYFGPGTRLTVT.

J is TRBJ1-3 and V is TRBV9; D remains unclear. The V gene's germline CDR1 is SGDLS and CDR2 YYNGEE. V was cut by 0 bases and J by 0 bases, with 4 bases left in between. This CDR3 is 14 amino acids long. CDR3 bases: TGTGCCAGCAGCGTAGAGCCCTCTGGAAACACCATATATTTT. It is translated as CASSVEPSGNTIYF.

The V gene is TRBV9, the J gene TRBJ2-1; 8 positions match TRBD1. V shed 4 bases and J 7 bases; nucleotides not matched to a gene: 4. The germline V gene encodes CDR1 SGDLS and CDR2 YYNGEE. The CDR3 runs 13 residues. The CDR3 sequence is CASSTRQGNEQFF. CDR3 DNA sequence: TGTGCCAGCAGCACTCGACAGGGGAATGAGCAGTTCTTC.

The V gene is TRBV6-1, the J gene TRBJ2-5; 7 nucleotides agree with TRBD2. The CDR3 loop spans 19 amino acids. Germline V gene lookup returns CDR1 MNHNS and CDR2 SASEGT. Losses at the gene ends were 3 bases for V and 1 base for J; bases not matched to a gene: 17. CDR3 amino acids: CASSDSGPQRGNIQETQYF. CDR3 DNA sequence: TGTGCCAGCAGTGATTCTGGCCCCCAGCGGGGCAATATCCAAGAGACCCAGTACTTC.

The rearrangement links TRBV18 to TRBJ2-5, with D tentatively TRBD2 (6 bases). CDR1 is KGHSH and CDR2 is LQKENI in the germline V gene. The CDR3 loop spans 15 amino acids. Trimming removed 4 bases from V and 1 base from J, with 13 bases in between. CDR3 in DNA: TGTGCCAGCTCACTACTCGGGGGAGCCCAAGAGACCCAGTACTTC. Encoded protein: CASSLLGGAQETQYF.

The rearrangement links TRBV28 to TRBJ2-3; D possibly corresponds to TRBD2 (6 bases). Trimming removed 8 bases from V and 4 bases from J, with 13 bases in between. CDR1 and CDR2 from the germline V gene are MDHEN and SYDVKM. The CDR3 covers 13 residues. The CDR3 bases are TGTGCCAGCTTTGGAGGGATGGCAGATACGCAGTATTTT. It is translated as CASFGGMADTQYF.

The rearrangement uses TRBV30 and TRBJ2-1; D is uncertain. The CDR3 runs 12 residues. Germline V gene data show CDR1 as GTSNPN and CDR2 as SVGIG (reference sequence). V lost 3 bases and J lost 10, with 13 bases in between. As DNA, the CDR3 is TGTGCCTGGAGGATGCTAAGCGAGGAGCAGTTCTTC. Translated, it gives CAWRMLSEEQFF.